The next 22 T cell receptor beta chains were all read from a single sample in a study of human T cells and chemical hapten exposure. Sample time point: patch test 2, 6 weeks after DPC sensitization. The sample's treatment: therapeutic diphenylcyclopropenone sensitization with weekly scalp DPC. TCRdb reanalysed the RACE reads using MiXCR and keeps one entry per CDR3 protein. The sample records 140,000 or so distinct CDR3 sequences, 12% being singletons. Here the sequenced sample was whole blood, taken in connection with sensitization to the hapten diphenylcyclopropenone (DPC). The receptors come from a woman in her forties or fifties with alopecia areata. Some clones in this sample may be carry-over from other donors' samples.

The chain joins TRBV5-1 to TRBJ2-7; D is ambiguous. The germline V and J ends were trimmed by 4 bases and 6 bases, with 14 bases remaining between them. The germline V gene has CDR1 SGHRS and CDR2 YFSETQ. The CDR3 is made up of 13 amino acids. The CDR3 spells CASSHPTLGEQYF. CDR3 coding DNA: TGCGCCAGCAGCCATCCGACCTTAGGCGAGCAGTACTTC.

This rearrangement joins TRBV4-2 to TRBJ2-1; D is perhaps TRBD2 (5 bases). CDR3 size: 14 residues. V lost 1 base and J lost 10, with 14 bases in between. The germline V gene has CDR1 LGHNA and CDR2 YNFKEQ. The CDR3 region has the DNA TGTGCCAGCAGCCAAGGGGGAGTCCAACTGGAGCAGTTCTTC. It specifies CASSQGGVQLEQFF.

This clonotype has a count of ten or more. V and J are TRBV12-3 or TRBV12-4 and TRBJ2-3; D remains ambiguous. The length of the CDR3 is 15 residues. Trimming stripped 4 bases from V and 4 bases from J, with 15 bases between. The CDR3 DNA reads TGTGCCAGCAGTTCAAGGGATGCCGGCGCAGATACGCAGTATTTT. Translation: CASSSRDAGADTQYF.

V gene TRBV12-3 or TRBV12-4 combines with J gene TRBJ1-1; D remains ambiguous. This CDR3 is built from 12 residues. Trimming pared 3 bases from V and 8 bases from J, leaving 10 bases between. The CDR3 spells CASSFMRREAFF. CDR3 in DNA: TGTGCCAGCAGTTTCATGCGGAGAGAAGCTTTCTTT.

Turning to this clonotype: An end of the junction does not agree with germline; a read error may underlie this. The V gene is TRBV18, the J gene TRBJ2-7; 10 bases agree with TRBD1. The germline V gene has CDR1 KGHSH and CDR2 LQKENI. This CDR3 comprises 14 residues. The DNA for the CDR3 is TGTGCCAGCTCATCACCGGGACAGGGGTACGAGCAGTACTTC. It specifies CASSSPGQGYEQYF.

This clonotype appeared a few times. This chain connects TRBV20-1 to TRBJ2-7, with TRBD1 identical over 9 bases. Germline assignment: CDR1 DFQATT and CDR2 SNEGSKA (reference sequence). This CDR3 contains 13 residues. The trim removed 6 bases at V and 5 bases at J, leaving 8 bases unmatched. CDR3 DNA: TGCAGTGCGCCGGGACAGGGAGAAAACGAGCAGTACTTC. It codes for CSAPGQGENEQYF.

The table lists this clonotype with a few counts. V usage is TRBV20-1 and J usage is TRBJ2-6; possibly TRBD1 for D (5 bases). Trimming stripped 0 bases from V and 0 bases from J, with 6 bases between. In germline, CDR1 is DFQATT, CDR2 SNEGSKA (reference sequence). The CDR3 is 15 residues long. The CDR3 sequence is CSARDGASGANVLTF. CDR3 nucleotide sequence: TGCAGTGCTAGAGATGGGGCCTCTGGGGCCAACGTCCTGACTTTC.

This clonotype has a count of ten or more. This chain connects TRBV5-4 to TRBJ1-6; 8 nucleotides agree with TRBD1. V trimming: 0 bases; J trimming: 9 bases; junction bases outside the gene matches: 5. Germline CDR1 SGHNT, CDR2 YYREEE (reference sequence). The CDR3 sequence is 15 residues long. CDR3 nucleotides: TGTGCCAGCAGCTTGGACAGGGGGTCAGGTTCACCCCTCCACTTT. Translating gives CASSLDRGSGSPLHF. The full variable domain, with the rest looked up from reference TRBV5-4 and TRBJ1-6, is ETGVTQSPTHLIKTRGQQVTLRCSSQSGHNTVSWYQQALGQGPQFIFQYYREEENGRGNFPPRFSGLQFPNYSSELNVNALELDDSALYLCASSLDRGSGSPLHFGNGTRLTVT.

The chain is built from TRBV28 and TRBJ2-3; no reliable D call. Between the trimmed V and J ends, which lost 6 bases and 7 bases, there was a span of 11 bases. The CDR3 extends over 12 amino acids. The germline V gene encodes CDR1 MDHEN and CDR2 SYDVKM. CDR3: CASSPGRNTQYF. In nucleotides, the CDR3 is TGTGCCAGCAGCCCCGGAAGAAATACGCAGTATTTT.

The chain uses TRBV20-1 and TRBJ1-5; TRBD1 might be the D (5 bases). The germline V gene has CDR1 DFQATT and CDR2 SNEGSKA (reference sequence). The ends were cut back, 3 bases at V and 1 base at J, with 10 bases in the middle. CDR3 length: 14 amino acids. The DNA for the CDR3 is TGCAGTGCTAGGGTAGGGGACAGCAATCAGCCCCAGCATTTT. This sequence encodes CSARVGDSNQPQHF.

This chain uses TRBV3-1 with TRBJ2-1; TRBD2 agrees at 10 bases. V lost 2 bases to trimming and J lost 9 bases; unmatched junction nucleotides: 10. CDR3 length: 16 residues. Germline CDR1 is LGHDT and CDR2 is YNNKEL (reference sequence). CDR3 residues: CASSQPVVAGGFEQFF. CDR3 coding DNA: TGTGCCAGCAGCCAACCTGTTGTAGCGGGAGGTTTTGAGCAGTTCTTC.

The rearrangement joins TRBV12-3 or TRBV12-4 to TRBJ2-2; the D gene is possibly TRBD2 (5 bases). The CDR3 spans 15 residues. V was cut by 5 bases and J by 4 bases, with 14 bases left in between. CDR3 bases: TGTGCCAGCAGTACCTTGAGGGATGGCACCGGGGAGCTGTTTTTT. It yields the protein CASSTLRDGTGELFF.

This clonotype showed up just a few times. The chain recombines TRBV11-2 with TRBJ2-3; D remains ambiguous. This CDR3 spans 14 amino acids. Deletions cut 0 bases from V and 6 bases from J, with 10 bases between. Germline CDR1 reads SGHAT; CDR2 reads FQNNGV. The CDR3 nucleotides read TGTGCCAGCAGCTTAGATGTTTTCTTGGATACGCAGTATTTT. Protein product: CASSLDVFLDTQYF.

Many counts were recorded for this clonotype. The chain joins TRBV6-1 to TRBJ2-1, with D perhaps matching TRBD1 (6 bases). The CDR3 spans 11 residues. Germline CDR1 and CDR2: MNHNS and SASEGT. V lost 11 bases and J 7 bases, leaving 12 bases between the germline ends. The CDR3 bases are TGTGCCGTCTCACAGGGTAATGAGCAGTTCTTC. Protein: CAVSQGNEQFF.

The chain recombines TRBV6-2 or TRBV6-3 with TRBJ1-5, with TRBD1 identical over 8 bases. V shed 4 bases and J 7 bases; nucleotides not matched to a gene: 6. The CDR3 contains 14 residues. The germline V gene encodes CDR1 MNHEY and CDR2 SVGEGT. The CDR3 DNA follows: TGTGCCAGCAGTTCCAGGGGGCCTTTGCAGCCCCAGCATTTT. Translation gives CASSSRGPLQPQHF.

This rearrangement joins TRBV6-5 to TRBJ2-7; 9 bases map to TRBD1. The CDR3 length is 15 residues. Germline lookup yields CDR1 MNHEY and CDR2 SVGAGI. With V trimmed by 7 bases and J by 2 bases, 9 bases remained unmatched. The CDR3 loop is CASNHGGTGTYEQYF. The DNA of the CDR3 is TGTGCCAGCAACCACGGGGGGACAGGGACCTACGAGCAGTACTTC.

This clonotype has a count of ten or more. The chain combines TRBV5-1 with TRBJ1-1; D is perhaps TRBD1 (6 bases). The germline gives CDR1 SGHRS, CDR2 YFSETQ. V lost 4 bases and J lost 0, with 16 bases in between. CDR3 length: 16 residues. The CDR3 reads CASSPGQSSLNTEAFF. The CDR3 DNA is TGCGCCAGCAGCCCAGGACAGTCCTCGCTGAACACTGAAGCTTTCTTT.

The chain is built from TRBV29-1 and TRBJ1-4; maybe TRBD1 (6 bases). Deletions cut 7 bases from V and 8 bases from J, with 14 bases between. The CDR3 totals 12 residues. Germline V gene data show CDR1 as SQVTM and CDR2 as ANQGSEA. The CDR3 spells CSAKQGIEKLFF. CDR3 nucleotides: TGCAGCGCTAAACAGGGAATAGAAAAACTGTTTTTT.

In its sample, this clonotype was seen a few times. This sequence joins TRBV7-9 and TRBJ2-3; 7 bases are shared with TRBD2. This CDR3 is built from 12 residues. Germline values: CDR1 SEHNR, CDR2 FQNEAQ (reference sequence). With 5 bases clipped from V and 10 bases from J, the junction kept 6 bases outside the gene matches. The CDR3 coding sequence is TGTGCCAGCAGCCCTGGGACTATAGCGCAGTATTTT. Encoded protein: CASSPGTIAQYF.

The V call is TRBV11-2, the J call TRBJ1-6; D remains unclear. Trimming took off 0 bases at V and 8 bases at J, with 8 bases between the two ends. This CDR3 spans 14 amino acids. Germline CDR1 is SGHAT and CDR2 is FQNNGV. The CDR3 is CASSLDSVDSPLHF. CDR3 nucleotides: TGTGCCAGCAGCTTAGATAGTGTGGATTCACCCCTCCACTTT.

This clonotype was counted ten times or more. This chain joins TRBV5-1 and TRBJ1-4, with TRBD1 identical over 7 bases. The CDR3 loop spans 17 amino acids. V gave up 4 bases and J gave up 5 bases; unmatched junction bases: 14. The germline gives CDR1 SGHRS, CDR2 YFSETQ. The CDR3 spells CASSLQGNVGRNEKLFF. The CDR3 DNA is TGCGCCAGCAGCCTACAGGGGAATGTAGGTCGGAATGAAAAACTGTTTTTT. Drawing the rest from reference TRBV5-1 and TRBJ1-4, the complete variable domain is KAGVTQTPRYLIKTRGQQVTLSCSPISGHRSVSWYQQTPGQGLQFLFEYFSETQRNKGNFPGRFSGRQFSNSRSEMNVSTLELGDSALYLCASSLQGNVGRNEKLFFGSGTQLSVL.

The genes are TRBV5-4 and TRBJ2-2, with 10 nucleotides matching TRBD2. Germline V lookup: CDR1 SGHNT, CDR2 YYREEE (reference sequence). The V segment lost 0 bases and the J segment 3 bases; nucleotides outside the gene matches: 11. The CDR3 consists of 19 residues. CDR3 DNA sequence: TGTGCCAGCAGCTTGGGCCTAGCGGGAGTGGGCAAGGACACCGGGGAGCTGTTTTTT. This sequence encodes CASSLGLAGVGKDTGELFF.